This note documents a single T cell receptor (beta chain) sequence. This record comes from a study of control samples from healthy donors and cancer patients. CDR1 and CDR2 from the germline V gene are GTSNPN and SVGIG (reference sequence). The length of the CDR3 is 13 residues. V shed 3 bases and J 4 bases; nucleotides not matched to a gene: 4. TCRdb keeps only in-frame clones here, not all; method: immunoSEQ multiplex PCR. The sample holds around 120,000 clones, around 87% seen once. This chain connects TRBV30 to TRBJ1-2, with 8 bases aligning to TRBD1. The material sequenced was blood. This clonotype was sampled from a man in his fifties or sixties in good health. The CDR3: CAWRPGQVYGYTF. DNA for the CDR3: TGTGCCTGGAGGCCGGGACAGGTCTATGGCTACACCTTC.